The 28 T cell receptor beta chains in this list originate from one sample, sequenced in a study of neoadjuvant anti-PD-1 for oral cavity cancer. Sequenced by immunoSEQ multiplex PCR; TCRdb stores in-frame clones only, minus some. This sample carries approximately 72,000 clones, about four fifths of them seen once, and the ten largest clones take roughly 3.4%. The sample was PBMCs, taken before nivolumab (anti-PD-1) treatment. Receptors were obtained from a person aged 35 to 85 with oral cavity squamous cell carcinoma.

This clone was counted once. The genes are TRBV4-1 and TRBJ2-7, with D perhaps TRBD1 (5 bases). Germline V gene sequence: CDR1 MGHRA, CDR2 YSYEKL. The CDR3 is 15 amino acids. V dropped 6 bases and J dropped 3 bases, with 18 bases sitting between them. The CDR3 reads CASRLIQGVGYEQYF. In DNA, the CDR3 is TGCGCCAGCAGACTGATTCAGGGCGTTGGCTACGAGCAGTACTTC.

This rearrangement joins TRBV27 to TRBJ2-2; 10 positions agree with TRBD1. CDR1 and CDR2 (germline): MNHEY, SMNVEV (reference sequence). V shed 6 bases and J 5 bases; nucleotides not matched to a gene: 9. CDR3 length: 16 amino acids. CDR3 sequence reads: CASSRQTGGGTGELFF. Here the CDR3 DNA reads TGTGCCAGCAGCCGCCAGACAGGGGGCGGGACCGGGGAGCTGTTTTTT.

Turning to this clone: The same CDR3 is also encoded by other DNA sequences in this sample. V is TRBV7-9 and J is TRBJ1-5; unclear D gene. The ends were cut back, 4 bases at V and 4 bases at J, with 8 bases in the middle. The CDR3 has 13 amino acids. CDR1 is SEHNR and CDR2 is FQNEAQ in the germline V gene (reference sequence). In DNA form, the CDR3 reads TGTGCCAGCAGCTGGACGGCTAATCAGCCCCAGCATTTT. Translated, it gives CASSWTANQPQHF.

This sequence joins TRBV7-3 and TRBJ2-7; no clear D gene. The V end was cut by 1 base, the J end by 5 bases, with 18 bases between. Germline loops: CDR1 SGHTA, CDR2 FQGTGA. CDR3 length: 16 amino acids. The CDR3 region has the DNA TGTGCCAGCAGCTTAAACTCGGTGACCGGCTTCCACGAGCAGTACTTC. Translated: CASSLNSVTGFHEQYF.

This chain joins TRBV5-5 and TRBJ2-2; 12 nucleotides align to TRBD1. CDR3 size: 18 residues. Looked up from germline, CDR1 is SGHKS and CDR2 is YYEKEE (reference sequence). V lost 0 bases and J lost 4; bases outside the gene matches: 7. CDR3 nucleotide sequence: TGTGCCAGCAGCTTGGTTCCGGGACAGGGGGCCGGCACCGGGGAGCTGTTTTTT. It codes for CASSLVPGQGAGTGELFF. The full variable domain, rest sourced from reference TRBV5-5 and TRBJ2-2, is DAGVTQSPTHLIKTRGQQVTLRCSPISGHKSVSWYQQVLGQGPQFIFQYYEKEERGRGNFPDRFSARQFPNYSSELNVNALLLGDSALYLCASSLVPGQGAGTGELFFGEGSRLTVL.

The sample holds a few counts of this clone. This chain links TRBV28 with TRBJ1-5; possible D gene TRBD1, 6 bases. Germline V CDR1 and CDR2: MDHEN, SYDVKM. Trimming pared 8 bases from V and 0 bases from J, leaving 17 bases between. There are 16 residues in the CDR3. The CDR3 DNA reads as TGTGCCAGCGATCCCGGGGGGGCATATAGCAATCAGCCCCAGCATTTT. Protein: CASDPGGAYSNQPQHF.

The chain links TRBV5-6 to TRBJ2-2; D not certain. This CDR3 region has 16 residues. The germline V gene has CDR1 SGHDT and CDR2 YYEEEE. Trimming took off 2 bases at V and 3 bases at J, with 14 bases between the two ends. DNA of the CDR3: TGTGCCAGCAGCTTATTCTCCGCGTCTTACACCGGGGAGCTGTTTTTT. It is translated as CASSLFSASYTGELFF.

The gene calls are TRBV28 and TRBJ2-7; TRBD1 aligns across 9 bases. This CDR3 has 15 amino acids. V shed 7 bases, J shed 1 base, and the junction held 8 bases outside the gene matches. Per the germline V gene, CDR1 is MDHEN and CDR2 is SYDVKM. CDR3 sequence (DNA): TGTGCCAGCACCCTGCCGGGACAGGGTTCCTACGAGCAGTACTTC. It is translated as CASTLPGQGSYEQYF. Combining the CDR3 with reference TRBV28 and TRBJ2-7 gives the whole variable domain DVKVTQSSRYLVKRTGEKVFLECVQDMDHENMFWYRQDPGLGLRLIYFSYDVKMKEKGDIPEGYSVSREKKERFSLILESASTNQTSMYLCASTLPGQGSYEQYFGPGTRLTVT.

The rearrangement joins TRBV14 to TRBJ1-4; unclear D gene. CDR1 and CDR2 from the germline V gene are SGHDN and FVKESK. The V and J ends lost 1 base and 8 bases respectively, with 14 bases between them. There are 15 residues in the CDR3. CDR3 sequence: CASSQVKGKLEKLFF. DNA of the CDR3: TGTGCCAGCAGCCAAGTTAAGGGAAAGTTAGAAAAACTGTTTTTT.

The chain employs TRBV5-1 and TRBJ2-5; 8 nucleotides agree with TRBD1. The germline CDR1 and CDR2 sequences are SGHRS and YFSETQ. V gave up 3 bases and J gave up 1 base; unmatched junction bases: 5. The CDR3 is 15 residues long. CDR3 DNA: TGCGCCAGCAGCTCTGGACAGGGCGGCCAAGAGACCCAGTACTTC. Translated: CASSSGQGGQETQYF.

This clone has a single count. The chain carries TRBV15 and TRBJ2-5; the D call may be TRBD1 or TRBD2 (5 bases each). CDR1 LNHNV and CDR2 YYDKDF come from the germline V gene (reference sequence). The V and J ends lost 0 bases and 5 bases respectively, with 13 bases between them. The CDR3 has 15 residues. The CDR3 sequence: CATSRDPGPQETQYF. The CDR3 coding sequence is TGTGCCACCAGCAGAGATCCGGGGCCTCAGGAGACCCAGTACTTC.

With respect to this clone: One junction end disagrees with the germline gene, perhaps due to a read error. The chain uses TRBV5-1 and TRBJ1-2; tentatively, D is TRBD1 (6 bases). Germline V gene sequence: CDR1 SGHRS, CDR2 YFSETQ. CDR3 length equals 13 residues. CDR3 protein: CASSYDRSRPASF. CDR3 nucleotide sequence: TGCGCCAGCAGCTATGACAGGTCCCGTCCCGCCTCCTTC.

This chain connects TRBV18 to TRBJ1-2, with 7 bases that match TRBD1. The germline V gene has CDR1 KGHSH and CDR2 LQKENI. V lost 0 bases and J lost 6; bases outside the gene matches: 7. The CDR3 sequence is 15 residues long. The CDR3 nucleotides are TGTGCCAGCTCACCACCGGCCAGGGGGGTGGATGGCTACACCTTC. This encodes CASSPPARGVDGYTF.

This chain connects TRBV7-3 to TRBJ2-5, with TRBD2 matching 7 bases. The germline V gene has CDR1 SGHTA and CDR2 FQGTGA. The CDR3 is made up of 14 amino acids. The trim removed 4 bases at V and 5 bases at J, leaving 7 bases unmatched. The CDR3 sequence is CASSSQGGKETQYF. CDR3 DNA: TGTGCCAGCAGCTCTCAGGGAGGGAAGGAGACCCAGTACTTC.

The chain uses TRBV9 and TRBJ2-4; 8 positions match TRBD1. The V gene's germline CDR1 is SGDLS and CDR2 YYNGEE. This CDR3 contains 14 residues. Unmatched junction bases numbered 2, after V lost 0 bases and J lost 6 bases. CDR3 sequence: CASSVAGQGNIQYF. The CDR3, as DNA: TGTGCCAGCAGCGTAGCTGGACAGGGAAACATTCAGTACTTC.

The chain recombines TRBV7-9 with TRBJ1-2, with D possibly being TRBD1 (5 bases). There are 13 residues in the CDR3. V lost 5 bases to trimming and J lost 4 bases, with 11 bases between them. Germline CDR1 is SEHNR and CDR2 is FQNEAQ (reference sequence). Written as DNA, the CDR3 is TGTGCCAGCAGCCGGGGGACGGTCTATGGCTACACCTTC. Protein: CASSRGTVYGYTF. The full variable domain, rest sourced from reference TRBV7-9 and TRBJ1-2, is DTGVSQNPRHKITKRGQNVTFRCDPISEHNRLYWYRQTLGQGPEFLTYFQNEAQLEKSRLLSDRFSAERPKGSFSTLEIQRTEQGDSAMYLCASSRGTVYGYTFGSGTRLTVV.

The rearrangement joins TRBV15 to TRBJ2-7; TRBD1 matches 7 bases. The CDR3 extends over 14 amino acids. V shed 7 bases, J shed 0 bases, and the junction held 6 bases outside the gene matches. CDR1 and CDR2 from the germline V gene are LNHNV and YYDKDF (reference sequence). In DNA, the CDR3 is TGTGCCACCACCCGGGACAGAGCCTCCTACGAGCAGTACTTC. It yields the protein CATTRDRASYEQYF.

The genes are TRBV7-9 and TRBJ2-3; TRBD1 agrees at 8 bases. V trimming: 4 bases; J trimming: 4 bases; junction bases outside the gene matches: 10. This CDR3 comprises 16 residues. Germline V gene data show CDR1 as SEHNR and CDR2 as FQNEAQ (reference sequence). The CDR3, as DNA: TGTGCCAGCAGCTCGGCCCAGGGGGCCGGTTCAGATACGCAGTATTTT. Its protein is CASSSAQGAGSDTQYF.

The chain combines TRBV6-5 with TRBJ1-4; D is undetermined. CDR3 size: 13 residues. Trimming took off 8 bases at V and 3 bases at J, with 10 bases between the two ends. CDR1 and CDR2 from the germline V gene are MNHEY and SVGAGI. The CDR3 spells CASCRAPNEKLFF. The CDR3 DNA sequence: TGTGCCAGCTGCCGGGCCCCTAATGAAAAACTGTTTTTT.

The chain joins TRBV9 to TRBJ2-5, with D tentatively TRBD1 or TRBD2 (5 bases each). The CDR3 covers 16 residues. V lost 2 bases and J lost 9, with 23 bases in between. Looked up from germline, CDR1 is SGDLS and CDR2 is YYNGEE. The CDR3 loop is CASSVGLEGRRASQYF. The CDR3 DNA is TGTGCCAGCAGCGTCGGGCTCGAGGGACGCCGTGCGTCCCAGTACTTC.

Written as DNA, the CDR3 is TGCGCCAGCAATGGAGCGGGAGCGGGAGAGACCCAGTACTTC. Its protein product is CASNGAGAGETQYF. The V gene is TRBV10-2, the J gene TRBJ2-5; TRBD2 matches at 8 bases. Trimming at V came to 7 bases and at J to 4 bases, leaving 8 bases not matched to a gene. This CDR3 region has 14 residues. CDR1 WSHSY and CDR2 SAAADI come from the germline V gene.

The chain has TRBV4-1 and TRBJ1-2, with 9 bases aligning to TRBD1. V lost 3 bases, J lost 6 bases, and 11 bases stayed unmatched. Germline V gene data show CDR1 as MGHRA and CDR2 as YSYEKL. The CDR3 is made up of 16 amino acids. In DNA form, the CDR3 reads TGCGCCAGCAGCCAGCGAAACAGGGGGCTGGTAAATGGCTACACCTTC. This gives the protein CASSQRNRGLVNGYTF.

V usage is TRBV9 and J usage is TRBJ1-1, with a possible D match to TRBD1 (5 bases). V was cut by 4 bases and J by 0 bases, with 10 bases left in between. This CDR3 spans 14 amino acids. Germline V gives CDR1 SGDLS, CDR2 YYNGEE. This CDR3 reads CASSLGTVNTEAFF. CDR3 DNA sequence: TGTGCCAGCAGCCTCGGGACCGTGAACACTGAAGCTTTCTTT.

The chain recombines TRBV4-1 with TRBJ2-5; D might be TRBD1 (5 bases). From germline, CDR1 is MGHRA and CDR2 YSYEKL. The V end lost 3 bases, the J end lost 4 bases, and 12 bases lay between the germline ends. The CDR3 totals 14 residues. Here the CDR3 reads CASSHLGVGETQYF. In nucleotides, the CDR3 is TGCGCCAGCAGCCATTTAGGGGTAGGAGAGACCCAGTACTTC.

The rearrangement links TRBV5-1 to TRBJ2-2; the D gene is possibly TRBD1 (5 bases). The V gene lost 2 bases and the J gene lost 0 bases, with 8 bases spanning the gap. The CDR3 sequence is 15 residues long. Germline values: CDR1 SGHRS, CDR2 YFSETQ. CDR3 amino acids: CASSFLTANTGELFF. The CDR3 DNA is TGCGCCAGCAGCTTTTTGACAGCGAACACCGGGGAGCTGTTTTTT.

A single count supports this clone. This chain uses TRBV6-5 with TRBJ2-1; no firm D call. CDR1 and CDR2 (germline): MNHEY, SVGAGI. V lost 6 bases and J 8 bases, leaving 14 bases between the germline ends. The CDR3 has 13 residues. The CDR3 DNA follows: TGTGCCAGCAGAACCGGACGTTGGGATGAGCAGTTCTTC. Translating gives CASRTGRWDEQFF.

The rearrangement joins TRBV2 to TRBJ1-2, with TRBD1 as a possible D gene (5 bases). This CDR3 is 14 amino acids long. Trimming left V 3 bases short and J 6 bases short, with 14 bases between. The germline gives CDR1 SNHLY, CDR2 FYNNEI. In DNA, the CDR3 is TGTGCCAGCAGTGAGAATGTCAGGGCGGATGGCTACACCTTC. This codes for CASSENVRADGYTF.

This rearrangement joins TRBV5-1 to TRBJ2-7; no definite D call. Trimming pared 4 bases from V and 3 bases from J, leaving 5 bases between. CDR1 and CDR2 (germline): SGHRS, YFSETQ. This CDR3 has 11 residues. The CDR3 region has the DNA TGCGCCAGCAGCGCACACTACGAGCAGTACTTC. Translation gives CASSAHYEQYF.